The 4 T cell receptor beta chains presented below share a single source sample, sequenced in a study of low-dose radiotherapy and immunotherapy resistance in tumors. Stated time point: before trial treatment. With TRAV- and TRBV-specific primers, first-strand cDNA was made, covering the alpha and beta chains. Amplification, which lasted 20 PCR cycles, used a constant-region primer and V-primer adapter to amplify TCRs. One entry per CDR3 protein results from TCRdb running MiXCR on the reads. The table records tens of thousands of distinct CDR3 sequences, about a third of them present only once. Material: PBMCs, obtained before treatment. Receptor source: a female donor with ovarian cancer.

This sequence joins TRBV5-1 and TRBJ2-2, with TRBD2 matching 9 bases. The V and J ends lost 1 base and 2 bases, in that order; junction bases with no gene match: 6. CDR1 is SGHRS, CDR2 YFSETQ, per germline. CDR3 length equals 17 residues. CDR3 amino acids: CASSLLAGGPNTGELFF. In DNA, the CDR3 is TGCGCCAGCAGCTTGTTGGCGGGAGGGCCTAACACCGGGGAGCTGTTTTTT.

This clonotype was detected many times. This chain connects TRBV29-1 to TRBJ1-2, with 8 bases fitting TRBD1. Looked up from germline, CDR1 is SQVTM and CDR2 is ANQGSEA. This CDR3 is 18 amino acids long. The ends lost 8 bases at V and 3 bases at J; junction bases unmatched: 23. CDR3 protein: CSTLSPGTGDLTDYGYTF. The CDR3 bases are TGCAGCACCCTCTCCCCCGGGACAGGCGACTTAACGGACTATGGCTACACCTTC.

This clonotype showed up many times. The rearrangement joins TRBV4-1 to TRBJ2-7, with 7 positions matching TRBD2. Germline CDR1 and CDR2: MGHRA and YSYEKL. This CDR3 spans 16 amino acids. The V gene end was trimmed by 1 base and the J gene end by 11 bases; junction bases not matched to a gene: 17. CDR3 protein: CASSQGLGAGSEAEYF. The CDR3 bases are TGCGCCAGCAGCCAAGGCCTCGGAGCGGGAAGCGAAGCGGAGTACTTC.

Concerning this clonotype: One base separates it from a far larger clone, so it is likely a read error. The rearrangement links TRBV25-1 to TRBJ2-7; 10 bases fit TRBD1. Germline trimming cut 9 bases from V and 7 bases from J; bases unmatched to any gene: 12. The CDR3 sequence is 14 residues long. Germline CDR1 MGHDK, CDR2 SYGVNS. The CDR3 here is CASSGQGSYNEQYF. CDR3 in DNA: TGTGCCAGTTCGGGACAGGGGTCCTACAATGAGCAGTACTTC.